Presented here are 11 T cell receptor beta chains from one specimen sequenced in a study of blood T cell repertoires in COVID-19. The method was immunoSEQ multiplex PCR; TCRdb's version includes in-frame clones alone and lacks a portion of them. The data contain some 23,000 clones, around nine tenths of them seen just once; the ten biggest clones take up approximately 9%. Material for sequencing was peripheral blood. The receptors were gathered from a human donor with active COVID-19. The donor label of this sample is uncertain.

This clone was counted once. V is TRBV2 and J is TRBJ2-7; 11 nucleotides match TRBD2. This CDR3 contains 15 residues. The V segment lost 2 bases and the J segment 11 bases; nucleotides outside the gene matches: 11. The germline CDR1 and CDR2 sequences are SNHLY and FYNNEI. The CDR3 reads CASSETLAGVQTEYF. In DNA, the CDR3 is TGTGCCAGCAGTGAAACACTAGCGGGAGTCCAGACCGAGTACTTC.

V is TRBV12-3 or TRBV12-4 and J is TRBJ2-7; 9 bases align to TRBD1. V lost 4 bases to trimming and J lost 4 bases; unmatched junction nucleotides: 2. The length of the CDR3 is 13 residues. The DNA for the CDR3 is TGTGCCAGCAGTTGGGACAGGGTTTACGAGCAGTACTTC. Protein: CASSWDRVYEQYF.

This clone was detected once. This sequence joins TRBV19 and TRBJ2-7; D possibly corresponds to TRBD2 (6 bases). Germline CDR1 LNHDA, CDR2 SQIVND (reference sequence). The CDR3 is 14 residues long. The ends were cut back, 5 bases at V and 5 bases at J, with 16 bases in the middle. CDR3 sequence (DNA): TGTGCCAGTAGTCCTACGGGACTCATCGACGAGCAGTACTTC. Amino acids: CASSPTGLIDEQYF.

V usage is TRBV19 and J usage is TRBJ1-2; 7 bases are shared with TRBD1. Germline lookup yields CDR1 LNHDA and CDR2 SQIVND (reference sequence). V shed 7 bases, J shed 0 bases, and the junction held 20 bases outside the gene matches. CDR3 length equals 19 residues. The CDR3 region is CASTEMIFRDSSSNYGYTF. The CDR3 DNA reads TGTGCCAGTACCGAGATGATTTTCCGGGACAGTTCTTCTAACTATGGCTACACCTTC.

In DNA form, the CDR3 reads TGTGCCAGTAGCCCTGGGACTAGCGGGGCCTACGAGCAGTACTTC. Translation gives CASSPGTSGAYEQYF. The J gene is TRBJ2-7, the V gene TRBV19; 13 bases are shared with TRBD2. The junction had 4 bases not matched to a gene; V was cut back by 6 bases and J by 2 bases. Per germline, CDR1 LNHDA and CDR2 SQIVND (reference sequence). The CDR3 has 15 amino acids.

The chain carries TRBV28 and TRBJ2-7, with a tentative D call TRBD1 (6 bases). The CDR3 sequence is 12 residues long. Between the trimmed V and J ends, which lost 10 bases and 3 bases, there was a span of 13 bases. Germline V lookup: CDR1 MDHEN, CDR2 SYDVKM. CDR3 loop: CATKTGVYEQYF. CDR3 nucleotides: TGTGCCACCAAGACAGGAGTCTACGAGCAGTACTTC.

This rearrangement joins TRBV28 to TRBJ2-1; no clear D. The CDR3 loop spans 12 amino acids. Trimming removed 2 bases from V and 5 bases from J, with 4 bases in between. Germline V CDR1 and CDR2: MDHEN, SYDVKM. For the CDR3, the DNA is TGTGCCAGCAGTTTAATAGACAATGAGCAGTTCTTC. As protein: CASSLIDNEQFF.

This clone appeared a single time. The genes are TRBV30 and TRBJ2-1; D perhaps matches TRBD1 (5 bases). Germline assignment: CDR1 GTSNPN and CDR2 SVGIG (reference sequence). The CDR3 is 11 amino acids. As DNA, the CDR3 is TGTGGTACAGGTCCCTACAATGAGCAGTTCTTC. Amino acid sequence: CGTGPYNEQFF. Full variable domain (remainder filled in from reference TRBV30 and TRBJ2-1): SQTIHQWPATLVQPVGSPLSLECTVEGTSNPNLYWYRQAAGRGLQLLFYSVGIGQISSEVPQNLSASRPQDRQFILSSKKLLLSDSGFYLCGTGPYNEQFFGPGTRLTVL.

The V call is TRBV15, the J call TRBJ2-5; the D gene is possibly TRBD2 (5 bases). Per the germline V gene, CDR1 is LNHNV and CDR2 is YYDKDF (reference sequence). V dropped 0 bases and J dropped 1 base, with 12 bases sitting between them. The CDR3 extends over 16 amino acids. CDR3 loop: CATSRDGGAGQETQYF. The CDR3, as DNA: TGTGCCACCAGCAGAGATGGCGGCGCGGGCCAAGAGACCCAGTACTTC.

The genes are TRBV5-1 and TRBJ2-3; tentative D call: TRBD1 (5 bases). Germline CDR1 is SGHRS and CDR2 is YFSETQ. This CDR3 contains 14 residues. Trimming left V 1 base short and J 1 base short, with 7 bases between. DNA of the CDR3: TGCGCCAGCAGCTTGTCCAGGGGCACAGATACGCAGTATTTT. Translated, it gives CASSLSRGTDTQYF.

This chain joins TRBV7-3 and TRBJ2-2, with 14 bases aligning to TRBD2. The CDR3 runs 19 residues. Germline CDR1 and CDR2: SGHTA and FQGTGA. The V segment lost 5 bases and the J segment 0 bases; nucleotides outside the gene matches: 8. CDR3 sequence reads: CASSPGGLAGAANTGELFF. The CDR3, as DNA: TGTGCCAGCAGCCCAGGGGGACTAGCGGGAGCTGCGAACACCGGGGAGCTGTTTTTT.